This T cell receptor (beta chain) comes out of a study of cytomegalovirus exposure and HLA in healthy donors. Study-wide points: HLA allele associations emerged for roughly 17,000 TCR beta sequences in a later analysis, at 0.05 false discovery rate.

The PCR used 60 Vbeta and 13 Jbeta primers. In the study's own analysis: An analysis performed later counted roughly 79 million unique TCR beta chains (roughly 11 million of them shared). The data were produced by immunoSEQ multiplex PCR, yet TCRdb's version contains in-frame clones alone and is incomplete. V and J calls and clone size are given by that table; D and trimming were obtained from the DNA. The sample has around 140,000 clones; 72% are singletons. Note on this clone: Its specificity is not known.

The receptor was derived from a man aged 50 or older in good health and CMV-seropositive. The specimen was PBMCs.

CDR3 region: CASSEYPGGAKDTEAFF. CDR3 nucleotide sequence: TGTGCCAGCAGTGAATACCCAGGGGGCGCGAAGGACACTGAAGCTTTCTTT. The V and J genes are TRBV25-1 and TRBJ1-1; 8 bases match TRBD1. The V segment lost 0 bases and the J segment 3 bases; nucleotides outside the gene matches: 9. From germline, CDR1 is MGHDK and CDR2 SYGVNS. The CDR3 extends over 17 amino acids.